This T cell receptor (beta chain) was captured by sequencing in a study of Ad26.COV2.S vaccination and SARS-CoV-2 variants. On the study more broadly: COV1001, an Ad26.COV2.S trial, supplied this vaccine-arm donor. Once or twice, 56 days apart, Ad26.COV2.S was delivered intramuscularly.

Data came from immunoSEQ multiplex PCR; TCRdb stores just in-frame clones and leaves some out. The sample includes approximately 340,000 clones, about 85% seen only once; the top ten take roughly 3.3%. CDR3 length: 17 amino acids. V dropped 0 bases and J dropped 0 bases, with 11 bases sitting between them. Germline values: CDR1 KGHDR, CDR2 SFDVKD. Regarding treatment: 15 to 20 received Ad26.COV2.S at low or high dose, single or two shots; a few received placebo; per-sample allocation not given. Collection of samples fell on day 63 after the first vaccine or placebo injection. The receptor's source is a person aged 18-65 years who received the Ad26.COV2.S COVID-19 vaccine or a placebo. Sequences were derived from peripheral blood, sampled in a trial of Ad26.COV2.S vaccine versus placebo. V is TRBV24-1 and J is TRBJ2-1; no clear D. CDR3 loop: CATSDLGHADSYNEQFF. Here the CDR3 DNA reads TGTGCCACCAGTGATTTGGGCCACGCCGACTCCTACAATGAGCAGTTCTTC.